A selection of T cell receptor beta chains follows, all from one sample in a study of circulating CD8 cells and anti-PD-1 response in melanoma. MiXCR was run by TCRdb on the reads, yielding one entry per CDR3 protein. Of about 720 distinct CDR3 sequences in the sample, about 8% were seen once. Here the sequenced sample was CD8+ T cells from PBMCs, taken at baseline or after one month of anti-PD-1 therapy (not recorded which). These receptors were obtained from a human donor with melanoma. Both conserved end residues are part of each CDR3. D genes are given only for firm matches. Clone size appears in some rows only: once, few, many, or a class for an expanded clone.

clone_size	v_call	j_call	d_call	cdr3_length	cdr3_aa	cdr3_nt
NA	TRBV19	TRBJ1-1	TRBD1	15	CASSNLTTGDTEAFF	TGTGCCAGTAGTAACCTTACGACAGGGGACACTGAAGCTTTCTTT
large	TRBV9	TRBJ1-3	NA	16	CASSVGQLSSGNTIYF	TGTGCCAGCAGCGTAGGACAGTTAAGCTCTGGAAACACCATATATTTT
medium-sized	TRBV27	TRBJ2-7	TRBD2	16	CASSLSYSGSSYEQYF	TGTGCCAGCAGTTTATCGTATAGCGGGAGCTCCTACGAGCAGTACTTC
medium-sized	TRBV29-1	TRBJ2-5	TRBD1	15	CSVEDDRGPWETQYF	TGCAGCGTTGAAGACGACAGGGGGCCGTGGGAGACCCAGTACTTC
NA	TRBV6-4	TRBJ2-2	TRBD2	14	CASSDRGDGGELFF	TGTGCCAGCAGTGACCGGGGGGACGGCGGGGAGCTGTTTTTT
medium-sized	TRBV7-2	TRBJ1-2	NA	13	CASSLDMFYGYTF	TGTGCCAGCAGCTTAGATATGTTCTATGGCTACACCTTC
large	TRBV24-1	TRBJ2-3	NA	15	CATSVGGRSTDTQYF	TGTGCCACCAGTGTGGGGGGCCGTAGCACAGATACGCAGTATTTT
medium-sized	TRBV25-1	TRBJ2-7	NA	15	CASSEHSAQEYEQYF	TGTGCCAGCAGTGAACATTCGGCACAGGAGTACGAGCAGTACTTC
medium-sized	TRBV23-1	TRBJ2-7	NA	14	CASSPQREDYEQYF	TGCGCCAGCAGTCCTCAACGGGAAGACTACGAGCAGTACTTC
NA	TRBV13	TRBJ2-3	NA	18	CASSSHGLEAASTDTQYF	TGTGCCAGCAGCTCACACGGACTGGAGGCGGCTAGCACAGATACGCAGTATTTT
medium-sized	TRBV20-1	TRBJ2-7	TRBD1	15	CSAIDRGPGSNEQYF	TGCAGTGCCATAGACAGGGGCCCTGGTTCGAACGAGCAGTACTTC
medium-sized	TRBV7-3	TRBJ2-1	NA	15	CASSLEGSSYNEQFF	TGTGCCAGCAGCTTAGAGGGCAGCTCCTACAATGAGCAGTTCTTC
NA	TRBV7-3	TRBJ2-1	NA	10	CASSLRKQFF	TGTGCCAGCAGCTTGCGGAAGCAGTTCTTC
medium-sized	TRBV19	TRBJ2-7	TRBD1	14	CASSTGGAGYEQYF	TGTGCCAGTAGTACAGGGGGCGCCGGATACGAGCAGTACTTC
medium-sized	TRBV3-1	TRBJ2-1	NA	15	CASSQDSETYNEQFF	TGTGCCAGCAGCCAAGACTCTGAGACCTACAATGAGCAGTTCTTC
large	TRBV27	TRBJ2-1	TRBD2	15	CASSFGGLEGNEQFF	TGTGCCAGCAGTTTTGGGGGACTAGAAGGAAATGAGCAGTTCTTC
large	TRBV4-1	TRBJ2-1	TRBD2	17	CASSPHSRGSSYNEQFF	TGCGCCAGCAGCCCCCATTCGCGGGGGAGCTCCTACAATGAGCAGTTCTTC
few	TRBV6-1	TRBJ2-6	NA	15	CASSAANSGANVLTF	TGTGCCAGCAGTGCAGCCAACTCTGGGGCCAACGTCCTGACTTTC
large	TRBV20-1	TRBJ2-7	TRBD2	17	CSARGSSLAESSYEQYF	TGCAGTGCTAGAGGAAGTTCGCTAGCGGAGAGCTCCTACGAGCAGTACTTC
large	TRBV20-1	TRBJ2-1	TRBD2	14	CSASLAGAYNEQFF	TGCAGTGCTAGTCTAGCGGGAGCCTACAATGAGCAGTTCTTC
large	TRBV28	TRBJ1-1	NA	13	CASSLIDTTEAFF	TGTGCCAGCAGTTTGATCGACACCACTGAAGCTTTCTTT
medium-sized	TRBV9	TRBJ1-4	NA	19	CASSPRGRLWGTTNEKLFF	TGTGCCAGCAGCCCTAGAGGTAGACTATGGGGTACAACTAATGAAAAACTGTTTTTT